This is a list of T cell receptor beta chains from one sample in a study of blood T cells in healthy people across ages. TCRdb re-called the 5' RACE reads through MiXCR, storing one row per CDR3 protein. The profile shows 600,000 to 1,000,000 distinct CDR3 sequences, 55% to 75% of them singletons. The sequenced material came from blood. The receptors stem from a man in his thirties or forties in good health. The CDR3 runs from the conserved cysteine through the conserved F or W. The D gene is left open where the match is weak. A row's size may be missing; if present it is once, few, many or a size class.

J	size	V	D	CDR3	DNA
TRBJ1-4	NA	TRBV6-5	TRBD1	CASSATGQGRMFF	TGTGCCAGCAGTGCGACGGGACAGGGGAGGATGTTTTTT
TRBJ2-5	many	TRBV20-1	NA	CSARVGSQGETQYF	TGCAGTGCTAGAGTGGGGAGTCAAGGAGAGACCCAGTACTTC
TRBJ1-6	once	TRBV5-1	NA	CASSLENRRNSPLHF	TGCGCCAGCAGCTTAGAGAACAGACGCAATTCACCCCTCCACTTT
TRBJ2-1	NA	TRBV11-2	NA	CASSLEGLGSDEQFF	TGTGCCAGCAGCTTAGAAGGGCTGGGATCAGATGAGCAGTTCTTC
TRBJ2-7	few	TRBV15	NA	CATSRVGAPRSNEQYF	TGTGCCACCAGCAGAGTAGGGGCTCCTCGCTCCAACGAGCAGTACTTC
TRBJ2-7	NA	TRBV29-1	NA	CSVRSAGGSYEQYF	TGCAGCGTAAGAAGCGCCGGAGGCTCCTACGAGCAGTACTTC
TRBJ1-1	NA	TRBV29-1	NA	CGGGGQTWNTEAFF	TGCGGTGGGGGGGGGCAAACGTGGAACACTGAAGCTTTCTTT
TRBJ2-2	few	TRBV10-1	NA	CASSQPGQDTGELFF	TGCGCCAGCAGCCAACCGGGACAAGACACCGGGGAGCTGTTTTTT
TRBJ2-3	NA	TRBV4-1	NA	CASSPSWSAADTQYF	TGCGCCAGCAGCCCGTCGTGGTCCGCGGCAGATACGCAGTATTTT
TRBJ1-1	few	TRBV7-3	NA	CASSFQPYTEAFF	TGTGCCAGCAGCTTCCAGCCGTACACTGAAGCTTTCTTT
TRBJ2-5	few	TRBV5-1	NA	CASSQTFSRGQETQYF	TGCGCCAGCAGCCAAACCTTTTCCAGGGGACAAGAGACCCAGTACTTC
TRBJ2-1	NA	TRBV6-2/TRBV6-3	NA	CASSYSLVGSYNEQFF	TGTGCCAGCAGTTACTCTCTAGTTGGCTCCTACAATGAGCAGTTCTTC
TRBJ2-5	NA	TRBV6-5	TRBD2	CASSTIQAGEETQYF	TGTGCCAGCAGTACCATCCAGGCGGGAGAAGAGACCCAGTACTTC
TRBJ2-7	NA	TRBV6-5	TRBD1	CASSYTDRLTYEQYF	TGTGCCAGCAGTTACACGGACAGGCTAACCTACGAGCAGTACTTC
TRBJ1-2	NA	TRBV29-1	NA	CSGSETSAYGYTF	TGCAGCGGGAGCGAAACATCGGCCTATGGCTACACCTTC
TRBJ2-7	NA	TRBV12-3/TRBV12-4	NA	CASRKNSGTEQYF	TGTGCCAGCAGGAAAAATAGCGGCACGGAGCAGTACTTC
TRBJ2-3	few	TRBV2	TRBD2	CASSGLAGGLGTDTQYF	TGTGCCAGCAGCGGACTAGCGGGGGGGTTGGGCACAGATACGCAGTATTTT
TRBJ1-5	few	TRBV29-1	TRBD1	CSVERQGYQPQHF	TGCAGCGTTGAACGACAGGGCTATCAGCCCCAGCATTTT
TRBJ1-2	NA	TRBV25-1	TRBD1	CASSRTGEPSPPPNYGYTF	TGTGCCAGCAGCCGGACAGGGGAGCCCTCACCGCCTCCCAACTATGGCTACACCTTC
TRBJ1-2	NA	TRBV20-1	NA	CSASTGIPTGGYTF	TGCAGTGCTAGTACTGGAATTCCAACGGGGGGCTACACCTTC
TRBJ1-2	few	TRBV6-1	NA	CASSESQGGGYTF	TGTGCCAGCAGTGAAAGTCAGGGAGGGGGCTACACCTTC
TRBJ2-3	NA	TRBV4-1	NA	CASSRSWRDTQYF	TGCGCCAGCAGCCGTAGCTGGAGGGATACGCAGTATTTT
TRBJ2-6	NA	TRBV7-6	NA	CASSLDRSSGANVLTF	TGTGCCAGCAGCTTAGACAGGAGCTCTGGGGCCAACGTCCTGACTTTC
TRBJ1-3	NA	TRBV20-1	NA	CSARLEGESGNTIYF	TGCAGTGCTAGACTCGAAGGGGAATCTGGAAACACCATATATTTT
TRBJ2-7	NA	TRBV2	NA	CASTQEAGSYEQYF	TGTGCCAGCACCCAAGAAGCAGGCTCCTACGAGCAGTACTTC
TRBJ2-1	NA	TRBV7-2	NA	CASSWGPNEQFF	TGTGCCAGCAGCTGGGGTCCAAATGAGCAGTTCTTC
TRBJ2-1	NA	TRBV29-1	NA	CSVEVYNEQFF	TGCAGCGTTGAAGTATACAATGAGCAGTTCTTC
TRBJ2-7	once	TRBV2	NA	CASNVERGGTEQYF	TGTGCCAGCAACGTCGAGAGGGGTGGCACCGAGCAGTACTTC
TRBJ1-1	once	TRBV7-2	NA	CASSLGVFF	TGTGCCAGCAGCTTAGGGGTTTTCTTT
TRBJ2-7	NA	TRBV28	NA	CTSSVSPYEQYF	TGTACCAGCAGTGTCAGTCCCTACGAGCAGTACTTC
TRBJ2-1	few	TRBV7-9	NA	CASSPYRQNEQFF	TGTGCCAGCAGCCCTTATCGGCAGAATGAGCAGTTCTTC
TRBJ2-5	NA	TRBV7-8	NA	CASSLWGGTQETQYF	TGTGCCAGCAGCTTATGGGGCGGGACCCAAGAGACCCAGTACTTC
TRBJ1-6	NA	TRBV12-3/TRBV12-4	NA	CASSRDIPNSPLHF	TGTGCCAGCAGTCGGGACATCCCTAATTCACCCCTCCACTTT
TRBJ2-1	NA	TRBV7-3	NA	CASSLSVDSYNEQFF	TGTGCCAGCAGCTTATCTGTGGACTCTTACAATGAGCAGTTCTTC
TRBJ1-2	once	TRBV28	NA	CASSDRTFYGYTF	TGTGCCAGCAGTGACAGAACCTTCTATGGCTACACCTTC
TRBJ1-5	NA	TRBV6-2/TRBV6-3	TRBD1	CASRDREVQPQHF	TGTGCCAGCAGGGACAGGGAGGTTCAGCCCCAGCATTTT
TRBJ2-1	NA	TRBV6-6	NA	CASSSQGPEQFF	TGTGCCAGCAGTTCACAGGGACCCGAGCAGTTCTTC
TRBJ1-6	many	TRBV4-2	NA	CASSQDLRSSSYNSPLHF	TGTGCCAGCAGCCAAGATTTGAGGTCTAGCTCCTATAATTCACCCCTCCACTTT
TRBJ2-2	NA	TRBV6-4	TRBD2	CAPLYMPSGYTGELFF	TGTGCCCCCCTGTATATGCCTAGCGGATACACCGGGGAGCTGTTTTTT
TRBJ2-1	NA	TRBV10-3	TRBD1	CAISDRGQGNEQFF	TGTGCCATCAGTGATAGAGGACAGGGAAATGAGCAGTTCTTC
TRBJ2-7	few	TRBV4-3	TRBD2	CASSQAQRGSSYEQYF	TGCGCCAGCAGCCAAGCTCAGCGGGGGAGCTCCTACGAGCAGTACTTC
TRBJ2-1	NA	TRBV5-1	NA	CASSWSSYNEQFF	TGCGCCAGCAGCTGGAGCTCCTACAATGAGCAGTTCTTC
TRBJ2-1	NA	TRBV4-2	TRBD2	CASSQDTSGGVGEQFF	TGTGCCAGCAGCCAAGATACCAGCGGGGGAGTGGGAGAGCAGTTCTTC